A selection of T cell receptor beta chains follows, all from one sample in a study of shared clonotypes between healthy human individuals. Some clones are missing from TCRdb's copy, which holds only in-frame ones; the method was immunoSEQ multiplex PCR. The repertoire consists of a few million clones, with just over 90% occurring once and the leading ten covering about 0.37%. Sequencing was done on a sample of naive CD4+ T cells from PBMCs. The receptors stem from a man aged 18-30 years in good health. Some clones in this sample may be carry-over from other donors' samples. Each CDR3 is given with its conserved first and last residue. The order of the fields is V gene, clone size, D gene, J gene, CDR3 protein, CDR3 DNA. The D gene is left open where the match is weak. Clone size is not always given. Where it is, it says once, few, many or a class for expanded clones.

v_call: TRBV29-1
clone_size: .
d_call: .
j_call: TRBJ1-2
cdr3_aa: CSVIARGSYGYTF
cdr3_nt: TGCAGCGTTATAGCCCGCGGCAGCTATGGCTACACCTTC

v_call: TRBV4-2
clone_size: .
d_call: TRBD2
j_call: TRBJ2-7
cdr3_aa: CASSQTTSGTSISYEQYF
cdr3_nt: TGTGCCAGCAGCCAAACGACTAGCGGGACTTCTATCTCCTACGAGCAGTACTTC

v_call: TRBV4-2
clone_size: once
d_call: .
j_call: TRBJ2-5
cdr3_aa: CASSQGSSGQKETQYF
cdr3_nt: TGTGCCAGCAGCCAAGGAAGTTCGGGGCAGAAAGAGACCCAGTACTTC

v_call: TRBV29-1
clone_size: .
d_call: .
j_call: TRBJ1-3
cdr3_aa: CSVAPRGDWGNTIYF
cdr3_nt: TGCAGCGTGGCCCCCCGTGGGGATTGGGGAAACACCATATATTTT

v_call: TRBV6-5
clone_size: .
d_call: TRBD1
j_call: TRBJ2-5
cdr3_aa: CASSYSRTGVTTQYF
cdr3_nt: TGTGCCAGCAGTTACTCGCGGACAGGGGTGACGACCCAGTACTTC

v_call: TRBV6-5
clone_size: .
d_call: TRBD1
j_call: TRBJ1-3
cdr3_aa: CASGDRGTGNTIYF
cdr3_nt: TGTGCCAGCGGGGACAGGGGGACTGGAAACACCATATATTTT

v_call: TRBV18
clone_size: .
d_call: .
j_call: TRBJ2-7
cdr3_aa: CASSSSGGVGETTYEQYF
cdr3_nt: TGTGCCAGCTCATCCTCAGGGGGGGTGGGCGAGACCACCTACGAGCAGTACTTC

v_call: TRBV5-1
clone_size: .
d_call: TRBD2
j_call: TRBJ2-7
cdr3_aa: CASSLVGEGSYEQYF
cdr3_nt: TGCGCCAGCAGCTTGGTGGGGGAGGGCTCCTACGAGCAGTACTTC

v_call: TRBV4-2
clone_size: .
d_call: .
j_call: TRBJ2-2
cdr3_aa: CASSPPGVTGELFF
cdr3_nt: TGTGCCAGCAGCCCACCGGGTGTTACCGGGGAGCTGTTTTTT

v_call: TRBV18
clone_size: .
d_call: TRBD1
j_call: TRBJ1-1
cdr3_aa: CASSPPDRGPGMNTEAFF
cdr3_nt: TGTGCCAGCTCACCCCCCGACAGGGGGCCGGGGATGAACACTGAAGCTTTCTTT

v_call: TRBV28
clone_size: .
d_call: .
j_call: TRBJ1-2
cdr3_aa: CASSTTRSYTF
cdr3_nt: TGTGCCAGCAGTACCACCCGGAGCTACACCTTC

v_call: TRBV7-9
clone_size: .
d_call: .
j_call: TRBJ1-3
cdr3_aa: CASSLALGISGNTIYF
cdr3_nt: TGTGCCAGCAGCTTAGCGCTGGGTATCTCTGGAAACACCATATATTTT

v_call: TRBV29-1
clone_size: .
d_call: .
j_call: TRBJ2-3
cdr3_aa: CSVSTRMGSTDTQYF
cdr3_nt: TGCAGCGTTTCGACTCGGATGGGGAGCACAGATACGCAGTATTTT

v_call: TRBV5-5
clone_size: .
d_call: TRBD2
j_call: TRBJ2-1
cdr3_aa: CASSRTTSGRADFKDEQFF
cdr3_nt: TGTGCCAGCAGCCGAACCACTAGCGGGAGGGCCGATTTTAAGGATGAGCAGTTCTTC

v_call: TRBV28
clone_size: .
d_call: .
j_call: TRBJ2-5
cdr3_aa: CASTGSGQYF
cdr3_nt: TGTGCCAGTACAGGCTCCGGGCAGTACTTC

v_call: TRBV6-1
clone_size: .
d_call: .
j_call: TRBJ2-7
cdr3_aa: CASSGLTTYEQYF
cdr3_nt: TGTGCCAGCAGTGGACTGACAACCTACGAGCAGTACTTC

v_call: TRBV11-1
clone_size: .
d_call: .
j_call: TRBJ1-1
cdr3_aa: CASSPDRTGKAFF
cdr3_nt: TGTGCCAGCAGCCCTGACAGAACCGGTAAAGCTTTCTTT

v_call: TRBV5-1
clone_size: .
d_call: .
j_call: TRBJ1-2
cdr3_aa: CASSLDPPPNYGYTF
cdr3_nt: TGCGCCAGCAGCTTGGATCCACCCCCTAACTATGGCTACACCTTC

v_call: TRBV10-3
clone_size: .
d_call: TRBD1
j_call: TRBJ2-7
cdr3_aa: CAISLGTATRNEQYF
cdr3_nt: TGTGCCATCAGCCTAGGGACAGCTACTCGTAACGAGCAGTACTTC

v_call: TRBV30
clone_size: .
d_call: .
j_call: TRBJ2-6
cdr3_aa: CAWRGSTGANVLTF
cdr3_nt: TGTGCCTGGAGAGGATCTACTGGGGCCAACGTCCTGACTTTC

v_call: TRBV4-1
clone_size: .
d_call: .
j_call: TRBJ2-5
cdr3_aa: CASSQPTGGNQETQYF
cdr3_nt: TGCGCCAGCAGCCAACCGACAGGAGGGAACCAAGAGACCCAGTACTTC

v_call: TRBV28
clone_size: once
d_call: .
j_call: TRBJ2-2
cdr3_aa: CASSFSFRVTGELFF
cdr3_nt: TGTGCCAGCAGTTTTAGCTTCAGGGTCACCGGGGAGCTGTTTTTT

v_call: TRBV11-2
clone_size: .
d_call: .
j_call: TRBJ2-5
cdr3_aa: CASRTGETQYF
cdr3_nt: TGTGCCAGCAGGACCGGAGAGACCCAGTACTTC

v_call: TRBV10-3
clone_size: .
d_call: TRBD2
j_call: TRBJ2-3
cdr3_aa: CAIRVAGGTDTQYF
cdr3_nt: TGTGCCATCAGAGTAGCGGGAGGAACAGATACGCAGTATTTT

v_call: TRBV7-7
clone_size: .
d_call: .
j_call: TRBJ2-2
cdr3_aa: CASSRMAGSTGELFF
cdr3_nt: TGTGCCAGCAGCCGCATGGCAGGGTCCACCGGGGAGCTGTTTTTT

v_call: TRBV28
clone_size: .
d_call: .
j_call: TRBJ1-5
cdr3_aa: CASSSSGKGDQPQHF
cdr3_nt: TGTGCCAGCAGTTCATCAGGGAAAGGGGATCAGCCCCAGCATTTT

v_call: TRBV6-5
clone_size: .
d_call: TRBD2
j_call: TRBJ2-1
cdr3_aa: CASKLPLAGVAEFF
cdr3_nt: TGTGCCAGCAAACTCCCACTAGCGGGAGTAGCAGAGTTCTTC